This T cell receptor beta chain comes out of a study of blood T cells in healthy people across ages. Through a sample-barcoded 5' primer and a J-beta primer mix, a second PCR was run for about 6 to 12 cycles. TCRdb re-analysed the 5' RACE reads in MiXCR, keeping a single row per CDR3 protein. The data hold around 1,000,000 distinct CDR3 sequences, with 35% to 40% observed a single time. The CDR3 totals 12 residues. Germline V lookup: CDR1 SQVTM, CDR2 ANQGSEA. The V and J ends lost 4 bases and 2 bases respectively, with 8 bases between them. This clonotype was seen only a few times. This chain joins TRBV29-1 and TRBJ1-2; D unresolved. The TCR comes from a man aged 18 to 30 in good health. Specimen: blood. The CDR3 here is CSVGAQNYGYTF. In DNA form, the CDR3 reads TGCAGCGTTGGTGCCCAGAACTATGGCTACACCTTC.